This TCR beta chain originates from a study of T cell repertoires in cytomegalovirus infection (dated by TCRdb to about 2019). Background on the whole study: The HLA type of each donor mattered for the analysis, because public TCR beta signatures pointed to carriage of CMV infection along with the matching HLA type.

Sequencer: Illumina HiSeq 1500. TCRdb reprocessed the public reads (quality trimming at Q25 with fastp, clone calling with MiXCR) and kept in-frame beta chains. Rows with one shared CDR3 protein collapse into an entry with the most common genes and DNA. The sample yields fewer than 550,000 distinct CDR3 sequences; approximately 15% were counted once. Together, the top ten hold about 24% of the sample. This clonotype was observed at least ten times. Its antigen remains unidentified. Qualities for individual bases were not recorded, and no much larger clone is one base off. V lost 5 bases and J lost 1 base; the stretch between them is 3 bases long. CDR1 SGHVS and CDR2 FQNEAQ are derived from the germline V gene. Measured from the cysteine to the phenylalanine, the CDR3 is 11 residues long. Only CDR3 DNA remains: 33 bases, in frame from the first base. Findings and caveats that apply to the study as a whole: The ex vivo response was dominated by HLA-C-restricted CMV-specific TCR beta clonotypes, which also provided the single most frequent clonotype in two of eight donors. Carriers of CMV infection plus the relevant HLA type were discriminated by the cumulative frequency of public TCR beta family members in the study cohort and in an independent roughly 320-donor cohort.

The receptor was derived from a human donor in good health (CMV status not recorded). Some clones in this sample may be carry-over from other donors' samples. What was sequenced was CD8+ T cells from PBMCs. The chain is made from TRBV7-8 and TRBJ2-7; the D segment cannot be called with confidence. The CDR3 reads as follows: CASSVSYEQYF. The base sequence is TGTGCCAGCAGCGTATCCTACGAGCAGTACTTC.